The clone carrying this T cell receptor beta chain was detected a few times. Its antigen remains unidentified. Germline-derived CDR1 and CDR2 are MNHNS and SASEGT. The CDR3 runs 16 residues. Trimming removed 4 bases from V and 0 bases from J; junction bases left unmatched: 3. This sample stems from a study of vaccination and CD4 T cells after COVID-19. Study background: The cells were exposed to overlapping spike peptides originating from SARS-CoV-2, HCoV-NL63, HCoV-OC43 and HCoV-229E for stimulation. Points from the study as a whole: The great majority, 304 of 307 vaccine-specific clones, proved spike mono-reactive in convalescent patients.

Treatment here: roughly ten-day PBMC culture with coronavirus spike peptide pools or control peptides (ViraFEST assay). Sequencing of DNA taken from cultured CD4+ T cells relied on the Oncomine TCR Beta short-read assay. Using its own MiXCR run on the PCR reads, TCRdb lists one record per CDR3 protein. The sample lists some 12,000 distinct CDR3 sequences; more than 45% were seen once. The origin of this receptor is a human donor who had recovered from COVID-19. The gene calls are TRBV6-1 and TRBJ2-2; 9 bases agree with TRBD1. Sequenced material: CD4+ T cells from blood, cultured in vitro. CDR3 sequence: CASSGTGDANTGELFF. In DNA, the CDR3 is TGTGCCAGCAGTGGGACAGGGGACGCGAACACCGGGGAGCTGTTTTTT.